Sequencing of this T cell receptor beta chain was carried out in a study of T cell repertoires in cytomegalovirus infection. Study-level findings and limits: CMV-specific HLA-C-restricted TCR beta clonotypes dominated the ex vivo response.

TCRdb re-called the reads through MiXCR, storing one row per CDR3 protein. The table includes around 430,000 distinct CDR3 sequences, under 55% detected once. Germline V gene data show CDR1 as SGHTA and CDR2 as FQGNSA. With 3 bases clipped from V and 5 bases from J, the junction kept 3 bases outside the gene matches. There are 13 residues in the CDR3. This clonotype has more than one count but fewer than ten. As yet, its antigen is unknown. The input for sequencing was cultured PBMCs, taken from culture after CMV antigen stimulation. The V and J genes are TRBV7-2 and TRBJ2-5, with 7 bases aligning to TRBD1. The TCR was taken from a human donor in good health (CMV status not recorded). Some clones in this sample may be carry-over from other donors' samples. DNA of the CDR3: TGTGCCAGCAGCTTGGAACAGGGGGAGACCCAGTACTTC. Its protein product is CASSLEQGETQYF.